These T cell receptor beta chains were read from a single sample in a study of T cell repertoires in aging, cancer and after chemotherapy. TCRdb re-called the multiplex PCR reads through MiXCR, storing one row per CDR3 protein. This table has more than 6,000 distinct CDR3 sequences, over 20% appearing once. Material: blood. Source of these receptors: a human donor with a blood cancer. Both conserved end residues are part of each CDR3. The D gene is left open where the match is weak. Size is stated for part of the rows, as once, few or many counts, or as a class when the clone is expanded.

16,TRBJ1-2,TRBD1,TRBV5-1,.,TGCGCCAGCAGCTCGTCCGGGACAGGGTCCAACTATGGCTACACCTTC,CASSSSGTGSNYGYTF
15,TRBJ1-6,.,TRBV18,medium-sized,TGTGCCAGCTCACCTAAACCGGGCTATAATTCACCCCTCCACTTT,CASSPKPGYNSPLHF
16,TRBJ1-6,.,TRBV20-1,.,TGCAGTGCCCGAGCGGACACCCCCTCCTATAATTCACCCCTCCACTTT,CSARADTPSYNSPLHF
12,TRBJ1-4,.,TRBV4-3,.,TGTGCCAGCAGCCAAGATGAGGTGAAACTGTTTTTT,CASSQDEVKLFF
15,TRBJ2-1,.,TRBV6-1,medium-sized,TGTGCCAGCAGGCGCGGGCCAGAGCCTATTGGTGAGCAGTTCTTC,CASRRGPEPIGEQFF
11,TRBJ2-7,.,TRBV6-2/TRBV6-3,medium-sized,TGTGCCAGCAGTGGGAAAACGGAGCAGTACTTC,CASSGKTEQYF
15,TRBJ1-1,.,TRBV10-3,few,TGTGCCATCAGTGTCTCTAGAGCGGGCGTTACTGAAGCTTTCTTT,CAISVSRAGVTEAFF
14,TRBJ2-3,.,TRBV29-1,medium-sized,TGCAGCGATCCCCTGGACGGAGACACAGATACGCAGTATTTT,CSDPLDGDTDTQYF
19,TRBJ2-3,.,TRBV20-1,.,TGCAGTGCTAGACCGCCCGGGCGGAGCCCCCCTTACGGTGGCGATACGCAGTATTTT,CSARPPGRSPPYGGDTQYF
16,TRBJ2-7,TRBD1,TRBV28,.,TGTGCCAGCAGCCGAGGACAGGTACTATACCCTTACGAGCAGTACTTC,CASSRGQVLYPYEQYF
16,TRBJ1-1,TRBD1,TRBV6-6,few,TGTGCCAGCAGTTGGTTGACAGGGGATTCGAACACTGAAGCTTTCTTT,CASSWLTGDSNTEAFF
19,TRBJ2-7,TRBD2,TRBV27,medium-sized,TGTGCCAGCAGTTTACGGCGGACTAGCGGGAGGGCCCAGGACTACGAGCAGTACTTC,CASSLRRTSGRAQDYEQYF
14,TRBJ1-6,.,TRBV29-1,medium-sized,TGCAGCGTTTCAGATGGGCAAGTATCCTCACCCCTCCACTTT,CSVSDGQVSSPLHF
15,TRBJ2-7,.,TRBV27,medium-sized,TGTGCCAGCAGTTTGGGCAGGGGCTCCCCCTACGAGCAGTACTTC,CASSLGRGSPYEQYF
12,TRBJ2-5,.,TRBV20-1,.,TGCAGTGCTCAGATCAGGGGAGAGACCCAGTACTTC,CSAQIRGETQYF
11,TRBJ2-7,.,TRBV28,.,TGTGCCAGCAGGGACACGGCCAAGCAGTACTTC,CASRDTAKQYF
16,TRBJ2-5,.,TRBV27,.,TGTGCCAGCAGCTCTCAAATCGGGACTCTAAGGGAGACCCAGTACTTC,CASSSQIGTLRETQYF
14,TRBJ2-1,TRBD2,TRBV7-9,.,TGTGCCAGCAGCCCGGATAGCGGGAGAAATGAGCAGTTCTTC,CASSPDSGRNEQFF
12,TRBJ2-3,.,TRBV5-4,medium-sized,TGTGCCAGCAGCTTATACACAGATACGCAGTATTTT,CASSLYTDTQYF
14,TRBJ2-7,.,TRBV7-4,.,TGTGCCAGCAGCTCTATCTCTTCACGGGGCGAGCAGTACTTC,CASSSISSRGEQYF
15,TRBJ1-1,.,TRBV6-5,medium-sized,TGTGCCAGCAGTTACTCGACGGTTAGGAACACTGAAGCTTTCTTT,CASSYSTVRNTEAFF
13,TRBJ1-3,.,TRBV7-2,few,TGTGCCAGCAGCTTGAATGGCGGAAACACCATATATTTT,CASSLNGGNTIYF